Detailed here is one TCR beta chain. Its antigen has not been determined. Qualities for individual bases were not recorded, and no much larger clone is one base off. These data belong to a study of blood T cell repertoires in COVID-19 (dated by TCRdb to about 2020). Looking at the study overall: Samples from collaborators originated in the United States, Italy and Spain and spanned both the acute and convalescent phases of COVID-19. The repertoires were released in a freely available public database meant as a resource for research on the immune response to SARS-CoV-2. The prospective study material was composed of cDNA or gDNA derived from T cells, B-cell-depleted T cells, or PBMCs. The samples were drawn from the first 160 participants of the ongoing ImmuneRACE study and from 950 to 1,500 subjects provided by 6 global collaborators. Nearly every sample came with metadata listing a de-identified subject ID, COVID-19 status, age in years and sex. The dataset comprised deeply sampled blood TCRbeta repertoires from subjects exposed to, actively infected with, or recovered from COVID-19. HLA class I and class II types, where available, came from metadata supplied by the sample provider rather than from assay-based typing.

The CDR3 sequence holds 15 residues, the cysteine and phenylalanine included. Just the 45-base CDR3 DNA is kept, in frame starting at base 1. The V end gives up 6 bases and the J end 0 bases, leaving 4 bases in the junction not matched to a gene. The germline V gene specifies LGHNA as CDR1 and YSLEER as CDR2. The immunoSEQ Assay, a bias-controlled multiplex PCR, was used to amplify TCRbeta CDR3 regions from genomic DNA. In the source study's methods: The number of nucleated cells in each sample was estimated from the amplification of reference gene primers within the assay. To quantify the absolute abundance of each unique TCRbeta CDR3 rearrangement, sequence reads were collapsed and filtered. For each sample, productive Simpson clonality was calculated by taking the square root of Simpson's diversity index across productive rearrangements. Entries here come from immuneACCESS through TCRdb and include only in-frame sequences with V and J called. Some clones fail to appear in such tables; in the studies checked, an unresolved V gene covers under half of the shortfall, and the cause of the remainder is unknown. V and J calls and clone size are given by that table; D and trimming were obtained from the DNA. The sample has around 330,000 clones on record, roughly 89% of them singletons. Around 9% of the sample is taken by the ten largest.

Broad study findings and their caveats: How much clinical and demographic metadata was included differed by source and by participant, and the metadata was provided uncurated.

Participants in the prospective study were aged roughly 18 to 95 years, lived in about two dozen United States geographic areas, and enrolled through a virtual design. To assign participants to cohorts, the prospective study relied on clinical history that participants themselves reported in a screening survey and a study questionnaire. For ImmuneRACE Cohort 3, a participant was defined as recovered based on two consecutive negative NP/OP PCR tests, clearance by a healthcare professional, or resolution of symptoms. Each participant in the prospective study had whole blood, serum and a nasopharyngeal or oropharyngeal swab collected by mobile phlebotomists. Prospective study participants could optionally give additional blood draws and questionnaires over an approximately two-month period. Blood samples from the prospective study were shipped frozen or at room temperature prior to DNA extraction.

The V gene is TRBV4-3 and the J gene is TRBJ2-7, with 11 bases in between that match TRBD2. The source is a woman between 18 and 29 years old who had recovered from COVID-19. The sample taken for sequencing was PBMCs or T cells enriched from blood (not recorded which). The CDR3 sequence is CASRLGLADSYEQYF. The DNA sequence is TGCGCCAGCAGGCTGGGACTAGCGGACTCCTACGAGCAGTACTTC.